Presented here are 14 T cell receptor beta chains from one specimen sequenced in a study of T-cell memory formation after mild COVID-19 (dated by TCRdb to about 2021). Libraries were prepared through 5' RACE. The instrument was an Illumina NovaSeq 6000. The public reads were reanalyzed by TCRdb: fastp trimming at Q25, MiXCR alignment, in-frame beta chains only. One record per CDR3 amino acid sequence lists the most common genes and DNA. Across this sample there are approximately 300,000 distinct CDR3 sequences, with approximately 15% seen only once. Clones ranked in the top ten supply about a fifth of the sample. Sequencing input: PBMCs or a T cell subset sorted from them (not recorded which). All receptors derive from a man aged 18 to 29 who had mild COVID-19 (a few samples of this study predate the infection). The sample titles of this study are shuffled in the database, so cell type and time point are left out; the donor was told from shared clones.

Here the CDR3 DNA reads TGTGCCAGCAGCCAAGAAAGGGCCGAAAGAACCTATAATTCACCCCTCCACTTT. This sequence encodes CASSQERAERTYNSPLHF. The V gene is TRBV3-1, the J gene TRBJ1-6, with unresolved D. Germline V gene data show CDR1 as LGHDT and CDR2 as YNNKEL (reference sequence). Between the trimmed V and J ends, which lost 0 bases and 2 bases, there was a span of 14 bases. This CDR3 has 18 amino acids.

The gene calls are TRBV6-5 and TRBJ2-6; D possibly corresponds to TRBD1 (6 bases). Germline V gene sequence: CDR1 MNHEY, CDR2 SVGAGI. Trimming cost V 0 bases and J 2 bases, with 14 bases left between them. The CDR3 is 18 residues long. CDR3 sequence: CASSYSGRGLAGANVLTF. The CDR3 bases are TGTGCCAGCAGTTACTCAGGCAGGGGATTGGCTGGGGCCAACGTCCTGACTTTC.

This clonotype was counted between two and nine times. The chain recombines TRBV28 with TRBJ2-7; D is perhaps TRBD2 (7 bases). Germline CDR1 MDHEN, CDR2 SYDVKM. There are 16 residues in the CDR3. With 5 bases removed from V and 7 bases from J, the gap between germline ends came to 24 bases. The CDR3 bases are TGTGCCAGCAGTAGGGGGGGTAGCGTCGATCCTAGGGAGCAGTACGTC. It yields the protein CASSRGGSVDPREQYV.

The rearrangement uses TRBV7-8 and TRBJ1-1, with D unclear. Germline loops: CDR1 SGHVS, CDR2 FQNEAQ. The V gene lost 2 bases and the J gene lost 0 bases, with 4 bases spanning the gap. The CDR3 contains 13 residues. This CDR3 is CASSLFLNTEAFF. The CDR3 DNA is TGTGCCAGCAGCTTATTTCTGAACACTGAAGCTTTCTTT.

This clonotype was seen repeatedly, ten times or more. The chain carries TRBV12-3 or TRBV12-4 and TRBJ2-1; a weak D match, TRBD1 (5 bases). This CDR3 spans 12 amino acids. V lost 3 bases and J 9 bases, leaving 9 bases between the germline ends. CDR3 protein: CASSLGPLEQFF. In DNA, the CDR3 is TGTGCCAGCAGTTTGGGGCCCCTTGAGCAGTTCTTC.

The rearrangement links TRBV7-2 to TRBJ1-6; D not resolved. The germline CDR1 and CDR2 sequences are SGHTA and FQGNSA. The germline V and J ends were trimmed by 7 bases and 0 bases, with 10 bases remaining between them. CDR3 length equals 15 residues. The CDR3 DNA sequence: TGTGCCAGCACCTCCCGTAGCTCCTATAATTCACCCCTCCACTTT. This translates into CASTSRSSYNSPLHF.

The chain links TRBV9 to TRBJ2-2; D ambiguous. The CDR3 runs 15 residues. Trimming removed 0 bases from V and 4 bases from J, with 10 bases in between. Per germline, CDR1 SGDLS and CDR2 YYNGEE. CDR3 bases: TGTGCCAGCAGCGTAGATGGCAGCAGCACCGGGGAGCTGTTTTTT. Translating it yields CASSVDGSSTGELFF.

The chain recombines TRBV29-1 with TRBJ2-2, with D perhaps matching TRBD1 (5 bases). The CDR3 is 16 residues long. V lost 1 base to trimming and J lost 5 bases, with 17 bases between them. Germline lookup yields CDR1 SQVTM and CDR2 ANQGSEA. The CDR3 region is CSVEVWGRVRTGELFF. CDR3 DNA sequence: TGCAGCGTTGAAGTCTGGGGCCGTGTGAGGACCGGGGAGCTGTTTTTT.

This clonotype came up a few times. V gene TRBV5-1 combines with J gene TRBJ1-2; 9 bases fit TRBD1. V lost 4 bases to trimming and J lost 8 bases; unmatched junction nucleotides: 9. The CDR3 is 14 amino acids. Germline V lookup: CDR1 SGHRS, CDR2 YFSETQ. DNA of the CDR3: TGCGCCAGCAGCGAGGACAGGGGCAGTACCGGCTACACCTTC. Its translation: CASSEDRGSTGYTF.

This sequence joins TRBV20-1 and TRBJ2-3; 15 bases are a match to TRBD2. J was trimmed by 3 bases and V by 5 bases; bases with no gene match: 3. CDR1 is DFQATT and CDR2 is SNEGSKA in the germline V gene (reference sequence). The CDR3 covers 15 residues. The chain's CDR3 is CSAGGLAGGTDTQYF. CDR3 coding DNA: TGCAGTGCTGGTGGACTAGCGGGGGGGACAGATACGCAGTATTTT.

The chain employs TRBV7-3 and TRBJ2-3; TRBD2 agrees at 7 bases. V shed 0 bases and J 0 bases; nucleotides not matched to a gene: 9. This CDR3 has 18 residues. Looked up from germline, CDR1 is SGHTA and CDR2 is FQGTGA. The chain's CDR3 is CASSLTVPSGLSTDTQYF. The CDR3 DNA is TGTGCCAGCAGCTTAACCGTTCCTAGCGGTCTGAGCACAGATACGCAGTATTTT.

This clonotype has just a few counts. This chain uses TRBV12-3 or TRBV12-4 with TRBJ1-5; tentatively, D is TRBD1 (6 bases). The length of the CDR3 is 12 residues. V gave up 1 base and J gave up 13 bases, with 11 bases separating them. In nucleotides, the CDR3 is TGTGCCAGCAGTTTAGGACAGGACCTTCAGCATTTT. It encodes CASSLGQDLQHF.

This clonotype was observed a few times. CDR3 in DNA: TGTGCCAGCAGCTTGCCCTTCGAAGAGACCCAGTACTTC. It encodes CASSLPFEETQYF. The rearrangement links TRBV7-2 to TRBJ2-5; no clear D. The CDR3 runs to 13 residues. V was cut by 3 bases and J by 3 bases, with 8 bases left in between. CDR1 SGHTA and CDR2 FQGNSA come from the germline V gene.

This clonotype occurred a few times. The chain links TRBV11-2 to TRBJ1-2; D remains unclear. Germline loops: CDR1 SGHAT, CDR2 FQNNGV. Deletions cut 0 bases from V and 7 bases from J, with 6 bases between. The CDR3 runs 12 residues. The CDR3 coding sequence is TGTGCCAGCAGCTTAGATAGGAGTGGCTACACCTTC. It specifies CASSLDRSGYTF.